This T cell receptor beta chain derives from a study of T cell responses to AZD1222 COVID-19 vaccine (dated by TCRdb to about 2021). As for the study more broadly: TCR sequencing was performed for about 240 trial participants, of whom 200 to 220 were given two doses of AZD1222 and about 25 were given two doses of MenACWY control vaccine. Trial participants were enrolled by age into 18-55, 56-69 and 70-plus year subgroups, with about 150, 28 and 57 TCR-sequenced participants respectively.

Read against the paper, the sample's time point label means: baseline before first vaccination. The sample's treatment or condition label, decoded: meningococcal conjugate vaccine given as trial control. Samples from vaccinated people were obtained from the UK trials COV001 and COV002, which included a single-blind randomized controlled phase 2/3 trial of AZD1222 (ChAdOx1 nCoV-19) in healthy adults. Trial participant PBMC samples were collected at day 0 and day 28 after the second dose for TCRbeta chain sequencing. Beyond this particular receptor, the publication reports: Conclusions about previously exposed vaccinees are limited, since just six AZD1222 recipients were seropositive for SARS-CoV-2 at baseline. In the small 56-69-year group, the increase in depth fell short of significance, most likely because of low power. The vaccine-associated CD4 TCRs covered the entire spike protein, and the dominant responses fell in regions 160-218 and 743-854. Most participants were white British and females outnumbered males, and the authors suggested that clonal diversity may have been underestimated. Reportedly, close to half of the unique spike-specific TCRs recognized epitopes lying outside the regions that are mutated in the B.1.351 and B.1.1.7 variants. A significant rise in spike-specific TCR breadth and depth was observed after two AZD1222 doses relative to day 0 and relative to MenACWY recipients. Because no day 14 peak-response samples were available, repertoires were characterized only after the peak T cell response.

For this clone: Its antigen remains unidentified. No base quality information exists; no much larger clone differs at one position.

The CDR3 regions of human TCRbeta chains were subjected to immunosequencing. The original methods were these. TCRs in the repertoires were compared against a reference library of SARS-CoV-2-specific TCRs that had been generated with the MIRA antigen-specificity platform. Breadth meant the fraction of unique TCRs that were SARS-CoV-2-associated, whereas depth meant the fraction of total T cells that were SARS-CoV-2-associated. Using the MIRA data, each spike-specific TCR was mapped to the spike region that the TCR reacts to and placed in a CD4 or CD8 class. Log10-transformed breadth and depth values were compared by one-way ANOVA with Sidak's multiple comparisons tests. TCRdb took over this immuneACCESS table, retaining in-frame rearrangements with V and J assigned. Such tables are incomplete; in checked studies, under half of the missing clones stem from an unresolved V gene, and the remainder is unexplained. Clone size and the V and J calls come from that table; the DNA yielded D and trimming. In all, the sample holds 150,000 or so clones, and about nine tenths of those were seen once. The ten largest make up 3% to 4% of the sample.

CDR1 and CDR2 are drawn from the germline V gene: MGHRA, YSYEKL. Trimming at the junction amounts to 3 bases on V and 1 base on J, and the germline ends lie 6 bases apart. There are 14 amino acids in the CDR3, from cysteine to phenylalanine inclusive. The entry retains the CDR3 DNA only, 42 bases that are in frame from base 1. The sequence was collected from an adult in good health. The chain couples TRBV4-1 to TRBJ2-2; the D gene cannot be resolved beyond TRBD1 or TRBD2, each matching 5 bases. The sample here was peripheral blood, taken on day 0 of MenACWY control vaccination. The CDR3 here reads CASSQGENTGELFF. The sequenced DNA: TGCGCCAGCAGCCAGGGGGAGAACACCGGGGAGCTGTTTTTT.